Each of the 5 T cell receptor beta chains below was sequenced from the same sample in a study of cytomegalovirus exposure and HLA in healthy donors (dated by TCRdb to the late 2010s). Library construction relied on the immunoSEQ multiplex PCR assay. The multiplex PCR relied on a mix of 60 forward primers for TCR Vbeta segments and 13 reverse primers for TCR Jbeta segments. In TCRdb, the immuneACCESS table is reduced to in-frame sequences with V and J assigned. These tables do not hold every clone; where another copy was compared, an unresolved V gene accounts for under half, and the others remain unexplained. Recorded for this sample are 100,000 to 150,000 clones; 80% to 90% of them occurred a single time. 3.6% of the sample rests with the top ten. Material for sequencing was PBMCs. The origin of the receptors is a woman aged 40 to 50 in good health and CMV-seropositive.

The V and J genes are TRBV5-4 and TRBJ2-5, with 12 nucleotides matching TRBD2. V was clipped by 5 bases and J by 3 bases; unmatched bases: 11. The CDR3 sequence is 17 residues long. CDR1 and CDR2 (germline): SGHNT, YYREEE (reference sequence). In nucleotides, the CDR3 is TGTGCCAGCAGTAGGGGGAAGGCTAGCGGGAGGGAAGAGACCCAGTACTTC. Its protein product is CASSRGKASGREETQYF.

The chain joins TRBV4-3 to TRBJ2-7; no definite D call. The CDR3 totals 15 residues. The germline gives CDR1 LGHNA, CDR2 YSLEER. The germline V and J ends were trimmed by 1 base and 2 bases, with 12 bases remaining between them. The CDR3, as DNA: TGCGCCAGCAGCCAAGTACCCGGCGGAACCTACGAGCAGTACTTC. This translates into CASSQVPGGTYEQYF.

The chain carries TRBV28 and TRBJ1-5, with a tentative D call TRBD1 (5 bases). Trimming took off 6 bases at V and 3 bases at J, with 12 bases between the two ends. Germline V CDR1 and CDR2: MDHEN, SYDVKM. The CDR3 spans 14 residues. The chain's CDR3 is CASSGQGNNQPQHF. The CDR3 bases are TGTGCCAGCAGCGGCCAGGGAAACAATCAGCCCCAGCATTTT.

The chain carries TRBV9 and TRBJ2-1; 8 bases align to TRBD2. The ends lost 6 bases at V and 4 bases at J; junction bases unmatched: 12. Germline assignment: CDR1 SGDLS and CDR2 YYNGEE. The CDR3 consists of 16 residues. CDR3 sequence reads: CASTPAGSGSYNEQFF. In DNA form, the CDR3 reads TGTGCCAGCACCCCGGCGGGGAGCGGGAGTTACAATGAGCAGTTCTTC.

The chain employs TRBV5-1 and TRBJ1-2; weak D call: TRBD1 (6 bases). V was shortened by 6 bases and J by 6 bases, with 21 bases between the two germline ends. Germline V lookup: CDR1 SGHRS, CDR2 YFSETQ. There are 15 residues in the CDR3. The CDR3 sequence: CASTPRFAGAHGYTF. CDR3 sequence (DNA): TGCGCCAGCACGCCGCGTTTTGCAGGGGCGCATGGCTACACCTTC.